These T cell receptor beta chains were read from a single sample in a study of CD8+ T cells in alopecia areata. Profiled with immunoSEQ multiplex PCR; TCRdb holds only in-frame clones, not every one. The sample holds over 200,000 clones, about 64% seen once. The specimen was CD4+ T cells sorted from blood, collected at week 4, from a patient treated with tofacitinib. The source is a human donor with alopecia areata. Both conserved end residues are part of each CDR3. The listing skips clone size in some rows; elsewhere it reads once, few, many or a size class.

V,size,CDR3
TRBV5-4,-,CASSHNRGSGTGELFF
TRBV5-1,few,CASSYRVSDEQFF
TRBV29-1,-,CSVEEPGQNEKLFF
TRBV4-1,-,CASSQEGRLEPQHF
TRBV6-5,-,CASSYSNRGRGEQYF
TRBV10-3,-,CAISDNLRGVQANEQFF
TRBV6-5,-,CASTWGVDTEAFF
TRBV7-2,-,CASSFIGTSMYEQYF
TRBV2,-,CASSGQPNQPQHF
TRBV19,few,CASTGGHTEAFF